Below are 15 T cell receptor beta chains sequenced from a single sample in a study of blood T cell repertoires in COVID-19. Sequencing used immunoSEQ multiplex PCR; TCRdb keeps in-frame clones, though not all of them. The profile shows 250,000 to 350,000 clones, around 87% of them singletons. Material for sequencing was peripheral blood. Every receptor here comes from a woman aged 45-59 years who had recovered from COVID-19.

Concerning this clone itself: An end of the junction differs from the germline gene, which may be a read error. This sequence joins TRBV7-9 and TRBJ1-1; 12 positions match TRBD1. This CDR3 is 13 amino acids long. CDR1 and CDR2 (germline): SEHNR, FQNEAQ (reference sequence). CDR3 region: CASRLGGQGAIAF. The CDR3 DNA follows: TGTGCCAGCAGGTTGGGGGGACAGGGGGCGATTGCCTTT.

This chain joins TRBV6-2 or TRBV6-3 and TRBJ1-6; D remains ambiguous. Per the germline V gene, CDR1 is MNHEY and CDR2 is SVGEGT. The ends were cut back, 0 bases at V and 14 bases at J, with 17 bases in the middle. The CDR3 is 15 residues long. The CDR3 DNA follows: TGTGCCAGCAGTTACTCGTCGTCGGCGGGGTCGACCCTCCACTTT. This gives the protein CASSYSSSAGSTLHF.

The chain couples TRBV3-1 (or the pseudogene TRBV3-2) to TRBJ1-5; D gene ambiguous. This CDR3 is built from 13 residues. The V gene's germline CDR1 is LGHDT and CDR2 YNNKEL (reference sequence). V shed 0 bases and J shed 6 bases, with 6 bases lying between them. DNA for the CDR3: TGTGCCAGCAGCCAAGATCATAGTCAGCCCCAGCATTTT. As protein: CASSQDHSQPQHF.

The rearrangement joins TRBV29-1 to TRBJ2-1; D possibly corresponds to TRBD2 (6 bases). Trimming stripped 3 bases from V and 4 bases from J, with 19 bases between. The CDR3 loop spans 16 amino acids. Germline CDR1 and CDR2: SQVTM and ANQGSEA. The CDR3: CSVDSVPGASYNEQFF. The CDR3 bases are TGCAGCGTTGATAGCGTTCCGGGAGCTTCTTACAATGAGCAGTTCTTC.

In this sample, this clone turned up a few times. This chain links TRBV30 with TRBJ1-2, with 7 bases lining up with TRBD1. The CDR3 is 12 residues long. J was trimmed by 8 bases and V by 5 bases; bases with no gene match: 8. Germline CDR1 GTSNPN, CDR2 SVGIG (reference sequence). Here the CDR3 reads CAWEQGWEGYTF. The CDR3 DNA reads TGTGCCTGGGAACAGGGGTGGGAGGGCTACACCTTC.

The V gene is TRBV6-6, the J gene TRBJ2-3; possibly TRBD1 for D (6 bases). The germline V gene encodes CDR1 MNHNY and CDR2 SVGAGI (reference sequence). The CDR3 consists of 13 residues. Trimming left V 4 bases short and J 5 bases short, with 10 bases between. In DNA form, the CDR3 reads TGTGCCAGCAGTTGGAACAGGGAAGATACGCAGTATTTT. It specifies CASSWNREDTQYF.

J is TRBJ2-5 and V is TRBV6-5, with D possibly matching TRBD1 (5 bases). This CDR3 region has 15 residues. The ends were cut back, 0 bases at V and 1 base at J, with 9 bases in the middle. The germline V gene encodes CDR1 MNHEY and CDR2 SVGAGI. Written as DNA, the CDR3 is TGTGCCAGCAGTTACTCGATCAGGGTCCAAGAGACCCAGTACTTC. Amino acids: CASSYSIRVQETQYF.

This chain uses TRBV12-5 with TRBJ2-1, with 9 bases lining up with TRBD2. Germline loops: CDR1 LGHNT, CDR2 FRNRAP. V was pared by 2 bases and J by 10 bases, with 12 bases of the junction left unmatched. The CDR3 has 16 amino acids. In DNA, the CDR3 is TGTGCTAGTGGTTTGTTTCAAGCGGGAGGCGTCAGGGAGCAGTTCTTC. Translating it yields CASGLFQAGGVREQFF.

The genes are TRBV30 and TRBJ1-1; TRBD1 might be the D (6 bases). Germline CDR1 GTSNPN, CDR2 SVGIG (reference sequence). The CDR3 spans 13 residues. Here the CDR3 reads CAGMGGRITEAFF. The CDR3 bases are TGTGCTGGCATGGGGGGGCGCATCACTGAAGCTTTCTTT.

The chain couples TRBV6-6 to TRBJ2-1, with TRBD2 identical over 9 bases. This CDR3 comprises 18 residues. V lost 5 bases, J lost 9 bases, and 20 bases stayed unmatched. Germline values: CDR1 MNHNY, CDR2 SVGAGI (reference sequence). In nucleotides, the CDR3 is TGTGCCAGCAGTCAACGACGGGGTAGCGGGAGCAGCTCGGGTGAGCAGTTCTTC. Protein product: CASSQRRGSGSSSGEQFF.

The rearrangement uses TRBV6-2 or TRBV6-3 and TRBJ1-1, with a weak D call TRBD1 (6 bases). Germline assignment: CDR1 MNHEY and CDR2 SVGEGT. The CDR3 sequence is 13 residues long. Trimming cost V 2 bases and J 3 bases, with 7 bases left between them. This CDR3 reads CASSYQGHTEAFF. In DNA, the CDR3 is TGTGCCAGCAGTTACCAGGGGCACACTGAAGCTTTCTTT.

Ten or more counts support this clone. The chain carries TRBV7-2 and TRBJ2-1; possible D gene TRBD2, 5 bases. From germline, CDR1 is SGHTA and CDR2 FQGNSA. The CDR3 is made up of 13 amino acids. CDR3 nucleotides: TGTGCGGCGGGTCCTCGCGGGTACAATGAGCAGTTCTTC. It translates to CAAGPRGYNEQFF.

The chain has TRBV28 and TRBJ1-2; D is uncertain. V gave up 1 base and J gave up 4 bases, with 7 bases separating them. The CDR3 runs 13 residues. The germline CDR1 and CDR2 sequences are MDHEN and SYDVKM. The CDR3 DNA reads TGTGCCAGCAGTTTATCCCGGAGCTATGGCTACACCTTC. Translating gives CASSLSRSYGYTF.

This chain joins TRBV11-2 and TRBJ2-2; 8 nucleotides line up with TRBD2. The CDR3 has 19 residues. Trimming took 6 bases from V and 4 from J; bases not matched to a gene: 19. Germline V lookup: CDR1 SGHAT, CDR2 FQNNGV. The CDR3 sequence: CASSPTPGPSGFITGELFF. The CDR3 bases are TGTGCCAGCAGTCCAACGCCAGGGCCTAGCGGGTTCATCACCGGGGAGCTGTTTTTT. Filled out from reference TRBV11-2 and TRBJ2-2, the complete variable domain reads EAGVAQSPRYKIIEKRQSVAFWCNPISGHATLYWYQQILGQGPKLLIQFQNNGVVDDSQLPKDRFSAERLKGVDSTLKIQPAKLEDSAVYLCASSPTPGPSGFITGELFFGEGSRLTVL.

Only one count was recorded for this clone. The J gene is TRBJ1-1, the V gene TRBV28, with 7 bases lining up with TRBD1. The CDR3 is made up of 13 amino acids. In germline, CDR1 is MDHEN, CDR2 SYDVKM. With 5 bases clipped from V and 1 base from J, the junction kept 1 base outside the gene matches. CDR3 nucleotide sequence: TGTGCCAGCAGTAGACAGGGGAACACTGAAGCTTTCTTT. Translation gives CASSRQGNTEAFF.